These 19 T cell receptor beta chains came from one sample sequenced in a study of spatial heterogeneity in lung cancer. Study-wide results and limits: One measure, the expanded intratumoral alpha and beta TCR count, tracked tumor mutation counts.

TCRdb re-called the 5' RACE reads through MiXCR, storing one row per CDR3 protein. The table has some 9,900 distinct CDR3 sequences, around 7.8% seen once; the top ten hold 19%. The time point is: sample taken at primary tumor resection. These receptors' antigens are unknown. The starting material was lung tumor tissue, obtained at surgery. These receptor sequences come from a male donor with early-stage non-small cell lung cancer.

This clonotype was seen more than once but under ten times. CDR3 residues: CASSGGTSGGASTQYF. DNA for the CDR3: TGTGCCAGCAGCGGTGGGACTAGCGGGGGGGCAAGTACGCAGTATTTT. The V gene is TRBV5-4, the J gene TRBJ2-3; 16 bases align to TRBD2. CDR1 SGHNT and CDR2 YYREEE come from the germline V gene (reference sequence). The CDR3 covers 16 residues. V was pared by 4 bases and J by 8 bases, with 7 bases of the junction left unmatched.

This clonotype was seen many times. The rearrangement links TRBV23-1 to TRBJ2-7; 12 bases fit TRBD2. TRBV23-1 is labeled an ORF, and its function is uncertain. Trimming removed 3 bases from V and 3 bases from J; junction bases left unmatched: 6. The CDR3 consists of 16 residues. The CDR3 is CASSQATSGSIYEQYF. The CDR3 DNA is TGCGCCAGCAGTCAGGCGACTAGCGGGAGTATCTACGAGCAGTACTTC.

The V gene is TRBV6-1, the J gene TRBJ2-1, with D perhaps matching TRBD1 (5 bases). Looked up from germline, CDR1 is MNHNS and CDR2 is SASEGT. The CDR3 extends over 14 amino acids. The V and J ends lost 7 bases and 7 bases respectively, with 17 bases between them. The CDR3 bases are TGTGCCAGCACCGAAAGGGGCGAACGAAATGAGCAGTTCTTC. This gives the protein CASTERGERNEQFF.

At least ten counts were recorded for this clonotype. This chain connects TRBV27 to TRBJ2-5; D gene unclear. V was clipped by 5 bases and J by 1 base, with 14 bases between them. The CDR3 covers 15 residues. Looked up from germline, CDR1 is MNHEY and CDR2 is SMNVEV (reference sequence). Written as DNA, the CDR3 is TGTGCCAGCAGTCCGATCTTCTGGCCCCAAGAGACCCAGTACTTC. Its protein is CASSPIFWPQETQYF.

The chain combines TRBV20-1 with TRBJ2-6; D not certain. The CDR3 is 15 residues long. Germline CDR1 reads DFQATT; CDR2 reads SNEGSKA (reference sequence). V lost 5 bases to trimming and J lost 4 bases, with 15 bases between them. In DNA form, the CDR3 reads TGCAGTGCTCTAGATCGGACCACGGGGGCCAACGTCCTGACTTTC. It encodes CSALDRTTGANVLTF.

This clonotype has a handful of counts. This chain joins TRBV2 and TRBJ2-7; maybe TRBD1 (6 bases). CDR3 length equals 16 residues. The V end was cut by 0 bases, the J end by 2 bases, with 14 bases between. In germline, CDR1 is SNHLY, CDR2 FYNNEI. The CDR3 here is CASSEAQGILAYEQYF. CDR3 bases: TGTGCCAGCAGTGAAGCGCAGGGGATTTTAGCCTACGAGCAGTACTTC.

This clonotype was seen only a few times. The chain employs TRBV28 and TRBJ1-1; 7 bases map to TRBD1. V dropped 2 bases and J dropped 11; count of bases not matched to a gene: 11. CDR1 is MDHEN and CDR2 is SYDVKM in the germline V gene. This CDR3 has 14 residues. CDR3 loop: CASSLVSETGLAFF. CDR3 DNA sequence: TGTGCCAGCAGTTTAGTGTCCGAGACAGGGCTGGCTTTCTTT.

This clonotype occurred many times. This chain links TRBV7-9 with TRBJ2-3; no clear D. V lost 1 base to trimming and J lost 6 bases, with 5 bases between them. The CDR3 covers 12 residues. Germline lookup yields CDR1 SEHNR and CDR2 FQNEAQ (reference sequence). CDR3 nucleotide sequence: TGTGCCAGCAGCTTAGATTCGGATACGCAGTATTTT. As protein: CASSLDSDTQYF.

This clonotype showed up many times. This chain connects TRBV28 to TRBJ2-7, with TRBD1 identical over 12 bases. V shed 5 bases and J 6 bases; nucleotides not matched to a gene: 11. Germline CDR1 is MDHEN and CDR2 is SYDVKM. CDR3 size: 16 residues. This CDR3 is CASSRYPGQGAGEQYF. The CDR3 DNA reads as TGTGCCAGCAGTCGTTATCCGGGACAGGGGGCTGGCGAGCAGTACTTC.

In its sample, this clonotype was seen many times. J is TRBJ2-3 and V is TRBV18; D unclear. Germline-derived CDR1 and CDR2 are KGHSH and LQKENI. Trimming cost V 3 bases and J 5 bases, with 15 bases left between them. The CDR3 has 15 residues. This CDR3 reads CASSPFGEVKDTQYF. CDR3 DNA sequence: TGTGCCAGCTCACCTTTTGGGGAAGTCAAAGATACGCAGTATTTT.

This clonotype has ten or more counts. The chain links TRBV7-9 to TRBJ1-4, with 7 bases identical to TRBD1. Germline CDR1 SEHNR, CDR2 FQNEAQ (reference sequence). The CDR3 loop spans 16 amino acids. J gave up 8 bases and V 1 base, and 10 bases lay outside the gene matches. CDR3 DNA sequence: TGTGCCAGCAGCTTAGAGAGACAGGGCCGGCGAGAAAAACTGTTTTTT. Protein: CASSLERQGRREKLFF.

Many counts were recorded for this clonotype. V and J are TRBV27 and TRBJ1-2; D not resolved. The CDR3 totals 16 residues. Trimming removed 3 bases from V and 1 base from J, with 15 bases in between. CDR1 and CDR2 (germline): MNHEY, SMNVEV (reference sequence). CDR3 in DNA: TGTGCCAGCAGTTTTAAGTTCGGGGTTTTTAACTATGGCTACACCTTC. It yields the protein CASSFKFGVFNYGYTF.

The gene calls are TRBV7-2 and TRBJ1-5; 7 bases agree with TRBD1. The CDR3 has 14 amino acids. The ends lost 5 bases at V and 5 bases at J; junction bases unmatched: 6. CDR1 SGHTA and CDR2 FQGNSA come from the germline V gene. The CDR3 region is CASSPDRTHQPQHF. The CDR3 region has the DNA TGTGCCAGCAGCCCGGACAGGACTCATCAGCCCCAGCATTTT.

In its sample, this clonotype was seen many times. The chain couples TRBV6-1 to TRBJ2-7, with 12 bases lining up with TRBD2. The J segment lost 4 bases and the V segment lost 3 bases, leaving 7 bases of the junction unmatched. Per the germline V gene, CDR1 is MNHNS and CDR2 is SASEGT. The CDR3 is 16 residues long. CDR3 nucleotide sequence: TGTGCCAGCAGTGACTTCCTTCTAGCGGGGGGGTACGAGCAGTACTTC. This translates into CASSDFLLAGGYEQYF.

This clonotype has ten or more counts. This rearrangement joins TRBV10-3 to TRBJ1-5; D remains ambiguous. Germline V CDR1 and CDR2: ENHRY, SYGVKD. V lost 6 bases, J lost 5 bases, and 14 bases lay in between. This CDR3 region has 14 residues. The CDR3 sequence is CAISEDTRYQPQHF. The CDR3 DNA sequence: TGTGCCATCAGCGAAGATACACGTTATCAGCCCCAGCATTTT.

By frequency in the sample, this clonotype is medium-sized. V is TRBV29-1 and J is TRBJ2-7; perhaps TRBD1 as D (6 bases). The germline gives CDR1 SQVTM, CDR2 ANQGSEA. V was clipped by 4 bases and J by 7 bases, with 17 bases between them. This CDR3 spans 13 amino acids. CDR3 residues: CSVVGQGQGEQYF. DNA for the CDR3: TGCAGCGTTGTCGGTCAGGGGCAGGGGGAGCAGTACTTC.

At least ten counts were recorded for this clonotype. The V gene is TRBV5-1, the J gene TRBJ1-2; no definite D call. This CDR3 contains 12 residues. The germline gives CDR1 SGHRS, CDR2 YFSETQ. V dropped 0 bases and J dropped 6 bases, with 6 bases sitting between them. Here the CDR3 reads CASSLAFDGYTF. The DNA for the CDR3 is TGCGCCAGCAGCTTGGCATTTGATGGCTACACCTTC.

This clonotype was counted many times. This sequence joins TRBV29-1 and TRBJ2-6; D gene ambiguous. The germline V gene has CDR1 SQVTM and CDR2 ANQGSEA. Trimming stripped 7 bases from V and 1 base from J, with 8 bases between. This CDR3 has 13 residues. CDR3 sequence reads: CSASVSGANVLTF. The CDR3 DNA sequence: TGCAGCGCTTCAGTTTCTGGGGCCAACGTCCTGACTTTC.

This clonotype was found a few times. The chain has TRBV12-3 or TRBV12-4 and TRBJ2-2; D may be TRBD1 (5 bases). The CDR3 is made up of 14 amino acids. V lost 7 bases and J lost 1, with 10 bases in between. CDR3 amino acids: CASTFGQNTGELFF. In DNA form, the CDR3 reads TGTGCCAGCACCTTCGGACAGAACACCGGGGAGCTGTTTTTT.